Listed below are T cell receptor beta chains from one sample, sequenced in a study of T cells expressing NK-cell markers. TCRdb processed the 5' RACE reads again and assigns one entry to each CDR3 protein, with no DNA. Recorded here are 200,000 to 300,000 distinct CDR3 sequences; the top ten clones represent about 0.39%. The sequencing sample was made of blood T cells: a sorted CD56 or NKG2C T cell subset, CD4+ or CD8+ T cells, or bulk PBMC T cells (not recorded which). Receptors were obtained from a man aged 18 to 29 in good health. Both conserved end residues are part of each CDR3. Not every row has a clone size; where given, it reads once, few, many or a size class.

v_call	cdr3_length	j_call	clone_size	cdr3_aa
TRBV7-9	15	TRBJ1-3	.	CASGGRTLSGNTIYF
TRBV12-3/TRBV12-4	15	TRBJ2-4	.	CASSLVGGPKNIQYF
TRBV5-1	18	TRBJ2-1	.	CASSLAELSKSSYNEQFF
TRBV24-1	14	TRBJ1-5	.	CATSDAGVNQPQHF
TRBV24-1	13	TRBJ1-5	.	CATSDQAAQPQHF
TRBV20-1	13	TRBJ2-5	.	CSATPGRVETQYF
TRBV12-3/TRBV12-4	16	TRBJ2-1	.	CASDQSGLADYNEQFF
TRBV7-2	17	TRBJ2-7	.	CASSLGRGGQGPYEQYF
TRBV29-1	11	TRBJ2-7	.	CSVSGTYEQYF
TRBV13	16	TRBJ2-2	.	CASSSKWEGRTGELFF
TRBV7-8	14	TRBJ2-7	.	CASSPLAVSYEQYF
TRBV4-1	14	TRBJ2-2	.	CASSQDPGTGELFF
TRBV5-1	16	TRBJ2-2	.	CASSSGRGEGTGELFF
TRBV29-1	13	TRBJ2-3	.	CSGDRPSTDTQYF
TRBV29-1	13	TRBJ1-1	.	CSVGGQGAVETFF
TRBV4-3	15	TRBJ1-2	.	CASSHPGISFYGYTF
TRBV12-3/TRBV12-4	15	TRBJ2-4	.	CASSLEGLAKNIQYF
TRBV7-6	14	TRBJ2-5	.	CASSFSSVQETQYF
TRBV12-3/TRBV12-4	15	TRBJ2-1	.	CASTRAGGPGNEQFF
TRBV12-3/TRBV12-4	17	TRBJ2-3	.	CASSSGLAGALGGTQYF
TRBV6-5	11	TRBJ2-3	.	CATTEVGTQYF
TRBV20-1	15	TRBJ2-7	.	CSARDRPGSRYEQYF
TRBV6-1	14	TRBJ2-1	.	CASSLLAGEYEQFF
TRBV2	14	TRBJ2-5	.	CASSGTGFRETQYF
TRBV29-1	12	TRBJ1-1	.	CSGLDGNTEAFF
TRBV5-1	12	TRBJ2-1	.	CASSLYREQQFF
TRBV29-1	15	TRBJ2-1	.	CSVGSGPSSYNEQFF
TRBV5-1	16	TRBJ1-1	.	CASSTRQGTMNTEAFF
TRBV20-1	14	TRBJ2-5	.	CSAEEGQSQETQYF
TRBV3-1	12	TRBJ2-1	.	CASSQGLGYQFF
TRBV20-1	15	TRBJ1-5	.	CSATIQGRSNQPQHF
TRBV6-1	16	TRBJ2-1	.	CASTGGRDLYYNEQFF
TRBV5-6	16	TRBJ2-7	.	CASSLPGAAVSYEQYF
TRBV29-1	12	TRBJ2-5	.	CSVVGTIETQYF
TRBV5-1	15	TRBJ2-3	.	CASSLLRGSGDTQYF
TRBV7-6	13	TRBJ2-7	.	CASSLDRVYEQYF
TRBV20-1	13	TRBJ2-1	.	CSARSGTTNEQFF
TRBV11-2	14	TRBJ1-1	.	CASSPWTGGTEAFF
TRBV5-1	17	TRBJ2-7	.	CASSRHGGGSLAYEQYF
TRBV24-1	13	TRBJ2-1	.	CATSDPPDNEQFF
TRBV19	15	TRBJ1-1	.	CASSIVGAGNTEAFF
TRBV20-1	18	TRBJ2-5	.	CSARDPLLAGGPGETQYF
TRBV5-6	18	TRBJ2-1	.	CASSSLLLAGGPVNEQFF
TRBV12-3/TRBV12-4	16	TRBJ2-4	.	CASSLVIGLTKNIQYF
TRBV25-1	16	TRBJ2-1	.	CASSENRGFKWNEQFF
TRBV9	14	TRBJ2-4	.	CASSAGTAKNIQYF
TRBV30	12	TRBJ1-2	.	CAWIRANYGYTF
TRBV18	13	TRBJ2-1	medium-sized	CASSPGGYNEQFF
TRBV29-1	14	TRBJ2-5	.	CSVEGLAVQETQYF
TRBV25-1	15	TRBJ1-1	.	CASSDRVQGATEAFF